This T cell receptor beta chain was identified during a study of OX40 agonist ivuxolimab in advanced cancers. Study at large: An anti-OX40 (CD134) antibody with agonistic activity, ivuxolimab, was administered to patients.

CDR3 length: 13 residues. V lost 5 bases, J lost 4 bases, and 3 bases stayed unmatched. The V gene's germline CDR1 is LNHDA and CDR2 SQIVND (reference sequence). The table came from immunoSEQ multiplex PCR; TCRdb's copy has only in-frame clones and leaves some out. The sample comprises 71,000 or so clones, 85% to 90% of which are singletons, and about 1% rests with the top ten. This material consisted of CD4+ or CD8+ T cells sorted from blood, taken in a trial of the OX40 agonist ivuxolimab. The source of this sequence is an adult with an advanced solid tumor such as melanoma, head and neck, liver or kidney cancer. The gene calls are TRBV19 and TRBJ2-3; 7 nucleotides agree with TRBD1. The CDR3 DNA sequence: TGTGCCAGTAGTTTCACAGGGGCAGATACGCAGTATTTT. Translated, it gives CASSFTGADTQYF.